The T cell receptor (beta chain) under discussion was sequenced for a study of CD8 T cells in ankylosing spondylitis. Overall study findings and caveats: Previous work reported some of these motif variants in the synovial fluid and blood of reactive arthritis. Matched synovial fluid from ankylosing spondylitis patients was reported to be enriched for disease-linked clones.

Making the TCR beta libraries involved quantitative 5'-RACE with molecular barcodes. TCRdb reanalysed the 5' RACE reads using MiXCR and keeps one entry per CDR3 protein. The sample lists more than 200,000 distinct CDR3 sequences, 24% seen once, with around 0.58% in the top ten. CDR3 size: 14 residues. After removal of 5 bases from V and 0 bases from J, the junction contained 6 bases not matched to a gene. Germline CDR1 is DFQATT and CDR2 is SNEGSKA (reference sequence). This clonotype turned up a few times. What it binds is unknown. The sample comprised blood, either unsorted or a sorted T cell fraction (not recorded which). V is TRBV20-1 and J is TRBJ2-7, with 8 bases identical to TRBD1. This clonotype originated in a male donor with ankylosing spondylitis or in good health (not recorded which). The CDR3 DNA sequence: TGCAGTGCTCGGAGGACAGGGCCCTCCTACGAGCAGTACTTC. Translated, it gives CSARRTGPSYEQYF.